A selection of T cell receptor beta chains follows, all from one sample in a study of shared clonotypes between healthy human individuals. Libraries were prepared by immunoSEQ multiplex PCR; TCRdb keeps only in-frame clonotypes and omits some of them. Here the sample spans 2 million to 2.5 million clones, around 95% being singletons. Sequences were obtained from naive CD4+ T cells sorted from blood. These receptors originate from a man in his late teens or twenties in good health. Each CDR3 is given with its conserved first and last residue. Fields, in order: clone size, V gene, J gene, D gene, CDR3 protein, CDR3 DNA. D genes are given only for firm matches. Where a row states a size, it is once, few, many or the class of an expanded clone; other rows omit it.

-	TRBV4-1	TRBJ2-2	TRBD2	CASSQDFKGGAGELFF	TGCGCCAGCAGCCAAGATTTTAAGGGAGGGGCCGGGGAGCTGTTTTTT
-	TRBV6-6	TRBJ1-2	-	CASTEPPSTRDYGYTF	TGTGCCAGCACCGAACCTCCCAGCACCCGGGACTATGGCTACACCTTC
-	TRBV25-1	TRBJ1-1	TRBD1	CASSETGGEEEDTEAFF	TGTGCCAGCAGTGAGACAGGGGGCGAGGAGGAAGACACTGAAGCTTTCTTT
-	TRBV30	TRBJ1-1	-	CAWEGGLNTEAFF	TGTGCCTGGGAGGGGGGGTTGAACACTGAAGCTTTCTTT
-	TRBV7-8	TRBJ1-6	-	CATAEGGNNSPLHF	TGTGCCACCGCAGAGGGGGGGAATAATTCACCCCTCCACTTT
-	TRBV5-4	TRBJ1-4	TRBD1	CASSPRTGGTNEKLFF	TGTGCCAGCAGCCCCAGGACAGGGGGGACTAATGAAAAACTGTTTTTT
-	TRBV5-1	TRBJ2-5	TRBD1	CASSQTGVEETQYF	TGCGCCAGCAGCCAGACAGGGGTGGAAGAGACCCAGTACTTC
-	TRBV12-5	TRBJ2-1	-	CASGLVLDNEQFF	TGTGCTAGTGGTTTGGTCCTTGACAATGAGCAGTTCTTC
-	TRBV6-1	TRBJ1-6	-	CASSESYSYNSPLHF	TGTGCCAGCAGTGAAAGTTACTCCTATAATTCACCCCTCCACTTT
-	TRBV6-6	TRBJ1-2	-	CASSQENYGYTF	TGTGCCAGCAGCCAGGAGAACTATGGCTACACCTTC
-	TRBV5-1	TRBJ2-7	TRBD2	CASSRTSGGLNEQYF	TGCGCCAGCAGCCGGACTAGCGGGGGATTAAACGAGCAGTACTTC
-	TRBV5-4	TRBJ2-2	TRBD2	CASSLPAGVNTGELFF	TGTGCCAGCAGCTTGCCAGCGGGAGTGAACACCGGGGAGCTGTTTTTT
-	TRBV30	TRBJ2-3	TRBD2	CAWSVASGVTDTQYF	TGTGCCTGGAGTGTAGCTAGCGGGGTCACAGATACGCAGTATTTT
-	TRBV10-3	TRBJ2-2	-	CAISENTGELFF	TGTGCCATCAGCGAGAATACCGGGGAGCTGTTTTTT
-	TRBV6-6	TRBJ1-6	-	CASRRQDKVYNSPLHF	TGTGCCAGCAGGAGACAGGATAAAGTCTATAATTCACCCCTCCACTTT
once	TRBV28	TRBJ1-4	-	CASSLSTTGRGEKLFF	TGTGCCAGCAGTTTATCCACCACAGGGAGGGGTGAAAAACTGTTTTTT
-	TRBV5-1	TRBJ2-5	-	CASSLGRGQETQYF	TGCGCCAGCAGCTTGGGTAGAGGGCAAGAGACCCAGTACTTC
-	TRBV5-1	TRBJ2-7	-	CASSRVNSYEQYF	TGCGCCAGCAGCAGGGTCAACTCCTACGAGCAGTACTTC
once	TRBV5-4	TRBJ1-5	TRBD1	CASSAFDRGNQPQHF	TGTGCCAGCAGCGCCTTCGACAGGGGCAATCAGCCCCAGCATTTT
-	TRBV5-1	TRBJ2-4	-	CASSAPTGDDIQYF	TGCGCCAGCAGCGCTCCGACAGGAGACGACATTCAGTACTTC
once	TRBV29-1	TRBJ1-1	-	CSVSQGRFVEAFF	TGCAGCGTCTCACAGGGACGGTTTGTTGAAGCTTTCTTT
-	TRBV5-4	TRBJ2-5	TRBD2	CASSPGTTIQTQYF	TGTGCCAGCAGCCCTGGGACTACCATCCAGACCCAGTACTTC
-	TRBV4-1	TRBJ2-1	-	CASSQVGTRVHNEQFF	TGCGCCAGCAGCCAAGTAGGAACTAGAGTGCACAATGAGCAGTTCTTC
-	TRBV30	TRBJ2-5	-	CAWSPTGTAGRAQYF	TGTGCCTGGAGTCCCACAGGGACGGCAGGTCGGGCCCAGTACTTC
-	TRBV5-1	TRBJ2-7	TRBD1	CASSPLTGELNEQYF	TGCGCCAGCAGCCCCCTGACAGGGGAGTTGAACGAGCAGTACTTC
-	TRBV29-1	TRBJ2-7	-	CSVQVNRQVREQYF	TGCAGCGTTCAGGTTAACAGGCAAGTTAGGGAGCAGTACTTC
-	TRBV4-3	TRBJ2-4	-	CASSQSQGRELAKNIQYF	TGCGCCAGCAGCCAATCACAGGGGCGGGAGCTAGCCAAAAACATTCAGTACTTC
-	TRBV2	TRBJ1-5	-	CASSRAGPPNQPQHF	TGTGCCAGCAGTAGGGCAGGGCCCCCCAATCAGCCCCAGCATTTT
-	TRBV4-2	TRBJ1-1	-	CASRLTQNTEAFF	TGTGCCAGCAGACTGACACAGAACACTGAAGCTTTCTTT
-	TRBV28	TRBJ2-7	-	CASSLRGEVQYF	TGTGCCAGCAGTTTAAGGGGAGAGGTGCAGTACTTC
-	TRBV5-1	TRBJ2-7	TRBD2	CASSRLAGVVTYEQYF	TGCGCCAGCAGCCGGCTAGCGGGAGTCGTTACCTACGAGCAGTACTTC
-	TRBV5-4	TRBJ1-2	-	CASSHPELRRDGYTF	TGTGCCAGCAGCCACCCGGAACTCAGGAGAGATGGCTACACCTTC
-	TRBV11-2	TRBJ2-7	TRBD2	CASSPDLADSYEQYF	TGTGCCAGCAGCCCAGATCTAGCGGACTCCTACGAGCAGTACTTC
once	TRBV28	TRBJ1-5	-	CASSSDRPDQPQHF	TGTGCCAGCAGTTCTGACAGACCCGATCAGCCCCAGCATTTT
-	TRBV28	TRBJ1-4	TRBD1	CASSKPGQGTKKLFF	TGTGCCAGCAGTAAACCGGGACAGGGTACCAAAAAACTGTTTTTT
-	TRBV6-5	TRBJ2-3	-	CASSYNLDTQYF	TGTGCCAGCAGTTACAACTTGGATACGCAGTATTTT
-	TRBV6-1	TRBJ2-1	-	CASIRGVYNEQFF	TGTGCCAGTATAAGAGGGGTATACAATGAGCAGTTCTTC
-	TRBV5-4	TRBJ2-3	TRBD1	CASSPGTERLTDTQYF	TGTGCCAGCAGCCCGGGGACAGAGAGGTTGACAGATACGCAGTATTTT
-	TRBV5-1	TRBJ2-1	-	CASSMTGGSYNEQFF	TGCGCCAGCAGCATGACAGGCGGCTCCTACAATGAGCAGTTCTTC
-	TRBV6-1	TRBJ1-3	-	CASRQAGGNTIYF	TGTGCCAGCAGACAGGCTGGTGGAAACACCATATATTTT
-	TRBV28	TRBJ2-2	TRBD2	CASSFGGTGELFF	TGTGCCAGCAGTTTCGGGGGGACCGGGGAGCTGTTTTTT
-	TRBV6-5	TRBJ1-2	-	CASSFQGYGYTF	TGTGCCAGCAGTTTCCAGGGCTATGGCTACACCTTC
-	TRBV5-1	TRBJ2-3	TRBD1	CASSFGGTGGADTQYF	TGCGCCAGCAGCTTTGGTGGGACAGGGGGTGCAGATACGCAGTATTTT
-	TRBV21-1	TRBJ1-6	-	CASSAGHTNNSPLHF	TGTGCCAGCAGCGCGGGACACACCAATAATTCACCCCTCCACTTT
once	TRBV6-6	TRBJ1-2	-	CASSYDRSGYGYTF	TGTGCCAGCAGTTACGACCGCTCGGGCTATGGCTACACCTTC
-	TRBV9	TRBJ2-2	TRBD2	CASSVAGRSSGELFF	TGTGCCAGCAGCGTAGCCGGGAGGTCGTCTGGGGAGCTGTTTTTT
-	TRBV2	TRBJ1-2	-	CASRPYGAWGYTF	TGTGCCAGCAGACCCTATGGAGCTTGGGGCTACACCTTC
-	TRBV6-5	TRBJ1-6	-	CASSTPGPNSPLHF	TGTGCCAGCAGCACCCCAGGACCGAATTCACCCCTCCACTTT
-	TRBV7-2	TRBJ1-5	TRBD1	CASSLTGGSNQPQHF	TGTGCCAGCAGCCTGACAGGGGGAAGTAATCAGCCCCAGCATTTT
-	TRBV5-1	TRBJ1-1	-	CASSLREARNTEAFF	TGCGCCAGCAGCCTGAGGGAGGCCCGAAACACTGAAGCTTTCTTT